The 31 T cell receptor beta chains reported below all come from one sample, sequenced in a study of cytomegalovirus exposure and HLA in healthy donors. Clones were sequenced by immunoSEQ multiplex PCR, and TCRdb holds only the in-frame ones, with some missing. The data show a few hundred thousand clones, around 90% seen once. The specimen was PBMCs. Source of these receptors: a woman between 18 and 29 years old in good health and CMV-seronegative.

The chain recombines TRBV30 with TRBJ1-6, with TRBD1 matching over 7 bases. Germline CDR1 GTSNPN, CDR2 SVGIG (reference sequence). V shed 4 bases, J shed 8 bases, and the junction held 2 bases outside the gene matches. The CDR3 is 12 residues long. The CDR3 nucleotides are TGTGCCTGGAACAGGGGTGATTCACCCCTCCACTTT. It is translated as CAWNRGDSPLHF.

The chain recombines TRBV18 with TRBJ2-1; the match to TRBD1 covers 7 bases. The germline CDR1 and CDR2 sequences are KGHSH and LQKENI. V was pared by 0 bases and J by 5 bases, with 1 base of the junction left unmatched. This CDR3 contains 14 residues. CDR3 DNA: TGTGCCAGCTCACCACCGACAGGGCACAATGAGCAGTTCTTC. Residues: CASSPPTGHNEQFF. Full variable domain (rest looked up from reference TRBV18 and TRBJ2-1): NAGVMQNPRHLVRRRGQEARLRCSPMKGHSHVYWYRQLPEEGLKFMVYLQKENIIDESGMPKERFSAEFPKEGPSILRIQQVVRGDSAAYFCASSPPTGHNEQFFGPGTRLTVL.

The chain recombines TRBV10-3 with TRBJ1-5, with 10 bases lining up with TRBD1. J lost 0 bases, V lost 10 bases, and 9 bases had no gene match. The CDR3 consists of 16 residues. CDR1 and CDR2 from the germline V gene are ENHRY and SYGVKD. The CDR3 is CATATGGTYSNQPQHF. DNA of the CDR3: TGTGCCACCGCGACAGGGGGCACCTATAGCAATCAGCCCCAGCATTTT.

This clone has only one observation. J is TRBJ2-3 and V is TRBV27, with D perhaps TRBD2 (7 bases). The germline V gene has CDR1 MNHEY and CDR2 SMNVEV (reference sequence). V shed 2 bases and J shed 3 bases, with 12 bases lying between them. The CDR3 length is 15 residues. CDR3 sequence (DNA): TGTGCCAGCAGTTTAACGGGGGGCTGGACAGATACGCAGTATTTT. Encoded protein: CASSLTGGWTDTQYF.

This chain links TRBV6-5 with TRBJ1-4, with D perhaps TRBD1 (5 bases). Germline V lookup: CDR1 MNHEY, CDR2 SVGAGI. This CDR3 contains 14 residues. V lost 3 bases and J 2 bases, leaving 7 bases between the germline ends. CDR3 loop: CASSYRGTNEKLFF. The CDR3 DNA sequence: TGTGCCAGCAGTTATCGGGGGACTAATGAAAAACTGTTTTTT.

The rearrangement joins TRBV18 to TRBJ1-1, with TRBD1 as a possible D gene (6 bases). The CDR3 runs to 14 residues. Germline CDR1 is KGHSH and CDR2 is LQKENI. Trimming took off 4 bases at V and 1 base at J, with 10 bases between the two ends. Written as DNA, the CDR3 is TGTGCCAGCTCACATTACAGGGAGAACACTGAAGCTTTCTTT. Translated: CASSHYRENTEAFF.

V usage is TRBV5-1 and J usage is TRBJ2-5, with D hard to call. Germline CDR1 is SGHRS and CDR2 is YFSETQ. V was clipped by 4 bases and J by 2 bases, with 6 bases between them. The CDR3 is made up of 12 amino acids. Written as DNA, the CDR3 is TGCGCCAGCAGCATGCAGCAAGAGACCCAGTACTTC. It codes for CASSMQQETQYF.

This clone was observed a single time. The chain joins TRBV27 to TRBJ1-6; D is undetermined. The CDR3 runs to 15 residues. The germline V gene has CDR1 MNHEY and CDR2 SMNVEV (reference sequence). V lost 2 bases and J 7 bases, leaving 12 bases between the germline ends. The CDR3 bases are TGTGCCAGCAGTTTACAAGTGCGGGTAAATTCACCCCTCCACTTT. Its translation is CASSLQVRVNSPLHF.

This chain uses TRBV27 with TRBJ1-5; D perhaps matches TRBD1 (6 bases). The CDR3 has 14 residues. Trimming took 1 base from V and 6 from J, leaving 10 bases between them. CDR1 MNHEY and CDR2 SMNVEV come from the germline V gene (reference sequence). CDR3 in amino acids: CASSLWGGGQPQHF. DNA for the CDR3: TGTGCCAGCAGTTTATGGGGGGGCGGTCAGCCCCAGCATTTT.

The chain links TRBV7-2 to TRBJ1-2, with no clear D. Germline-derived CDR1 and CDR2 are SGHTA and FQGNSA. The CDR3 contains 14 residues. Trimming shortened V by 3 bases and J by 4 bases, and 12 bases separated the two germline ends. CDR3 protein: CASSFFGVLYGYTF. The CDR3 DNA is TGTGCCAGCAGCTTTTTTGGAGTGCTCTATGGCTACACCTTC.

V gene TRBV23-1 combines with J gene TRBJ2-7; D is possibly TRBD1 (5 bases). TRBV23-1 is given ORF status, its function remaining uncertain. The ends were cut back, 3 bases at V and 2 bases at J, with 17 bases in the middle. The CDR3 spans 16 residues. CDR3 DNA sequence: TGCGCCAGCAGTCAGCAGGGCGGCAGGCTGACCTACGAGCAGTACGTC. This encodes CASSQQGGRLTYEQYV.

The CDR3 sequence: CASSQVQGRTDTQYF. For the CDR3, the DNA is TGCGCCAGCAGCCAAGTACAGGGACGCACAGATACGCAGTATTTT. The genes are TRBV4-1 and TRBJ2-3; D may be TRBD1 (6 bases). The V and J ends lost 1 base and 1 base respectively, with 9 bases between them. This CDR3 has 15 amino acids. Germline V CDR1 and CDR2: MGHRA, YSYEKL.

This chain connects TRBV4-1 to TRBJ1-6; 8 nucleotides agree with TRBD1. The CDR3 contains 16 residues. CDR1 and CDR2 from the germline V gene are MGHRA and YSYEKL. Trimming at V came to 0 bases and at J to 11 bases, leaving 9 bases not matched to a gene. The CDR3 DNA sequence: TGCGCCAGCAGCCAAGAGCGGGACAGGTCCATAACACCCCTCCACTTT. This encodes CASSQERDRSITPLHF.

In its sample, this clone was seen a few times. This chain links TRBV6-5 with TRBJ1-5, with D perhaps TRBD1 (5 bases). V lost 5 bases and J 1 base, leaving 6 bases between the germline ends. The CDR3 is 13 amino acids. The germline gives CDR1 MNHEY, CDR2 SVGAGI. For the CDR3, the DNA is TGTGCCAGCAGTCGGACAAGCAATCAGCCCCAGCATTTT. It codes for CASSRTSNQPQHF.

This chain's CDR3 is CASSRGAGTSTDTQYF. DNA of the CDR3: TGCGCCAGCAGCCGTGGAGCGGGGACTAGCACAGATACGCAGTATTTT. The V and J genes are TRBV4-3 and TRBJ2-3; 7 bases align to TRBD2. The germline V gene encodes CDR1 LGHNA and CDR2 YSLEER. V lost 4 bases, J lost 0 bases, and 7 bases stayed unmatched. This CDR3 is built from 16 residues.

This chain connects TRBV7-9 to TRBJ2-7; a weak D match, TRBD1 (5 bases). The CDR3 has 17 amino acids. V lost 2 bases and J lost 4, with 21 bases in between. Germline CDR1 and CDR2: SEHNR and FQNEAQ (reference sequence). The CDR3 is CASSLYQGSKGDYEQYF. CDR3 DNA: TGTGCCAGCAGCTTATATCAAGGCTCCAAAGGGGATTACGAGCAGTACTTC.

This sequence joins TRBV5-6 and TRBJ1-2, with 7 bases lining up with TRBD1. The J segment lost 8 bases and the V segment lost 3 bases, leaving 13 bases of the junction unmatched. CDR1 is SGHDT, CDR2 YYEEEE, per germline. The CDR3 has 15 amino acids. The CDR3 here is CASSSGWRGLGGYTF. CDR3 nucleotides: TGTGCCAGCAGCTCCGGGTGGAGGGGGCTGGGGGGCTACACCTTC.

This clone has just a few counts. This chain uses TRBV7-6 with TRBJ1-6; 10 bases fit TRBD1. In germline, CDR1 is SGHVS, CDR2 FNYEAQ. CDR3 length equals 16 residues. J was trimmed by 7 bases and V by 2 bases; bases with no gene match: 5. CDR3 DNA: TGTGCCAGCAGCTTAAGGGACAGGGGCGGCAATTCACCCCTCCACTTT. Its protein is CASSLRDRGGNSPLHF.

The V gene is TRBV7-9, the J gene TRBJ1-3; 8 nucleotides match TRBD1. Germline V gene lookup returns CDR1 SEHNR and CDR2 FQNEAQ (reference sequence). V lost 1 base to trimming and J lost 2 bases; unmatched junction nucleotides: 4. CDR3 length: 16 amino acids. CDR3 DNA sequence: TGTGCCAGCAGCTTAGGGACAGGGACCGCTGGAAACACCATATATTTT. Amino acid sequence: CASSLGTGTAGNTIYF.

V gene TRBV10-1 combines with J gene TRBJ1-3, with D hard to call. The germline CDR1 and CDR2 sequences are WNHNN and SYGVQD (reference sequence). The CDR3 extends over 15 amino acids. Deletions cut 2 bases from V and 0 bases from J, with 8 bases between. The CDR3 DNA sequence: TGCGCCAGCAGTGAGAACCGACTCTCTGGAAACACCATATATTTT. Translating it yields CASSENRLSGNTIYF.

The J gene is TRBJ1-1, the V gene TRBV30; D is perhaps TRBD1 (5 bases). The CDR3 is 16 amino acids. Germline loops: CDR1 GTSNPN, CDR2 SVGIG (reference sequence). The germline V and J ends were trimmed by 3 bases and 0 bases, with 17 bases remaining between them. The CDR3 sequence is CAWRKGAGTLNTEAFF. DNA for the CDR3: TGTGCCTGGAGGAAAGGGGCCGGAACCTTGAACACTGAAGCTTTCTTT.

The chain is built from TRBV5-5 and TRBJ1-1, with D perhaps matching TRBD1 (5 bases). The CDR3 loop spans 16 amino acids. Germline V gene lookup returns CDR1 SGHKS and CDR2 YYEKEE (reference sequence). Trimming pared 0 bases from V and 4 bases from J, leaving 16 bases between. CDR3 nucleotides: TGTGCCAGCAGCTTGGGTGTGGGGCCAGGTGGCACTGAAGCTTTCTTT. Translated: CASSLGVGPGGTEAFF.

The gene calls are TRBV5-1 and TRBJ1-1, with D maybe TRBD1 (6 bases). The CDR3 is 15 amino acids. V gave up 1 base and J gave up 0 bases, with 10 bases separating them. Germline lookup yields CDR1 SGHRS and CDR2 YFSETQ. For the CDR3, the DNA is TGCGCCAGCAGCTTGACAGGGAACATGAACACTGAAGCTTTCTTT. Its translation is CASSLTGNMNTEAFF.

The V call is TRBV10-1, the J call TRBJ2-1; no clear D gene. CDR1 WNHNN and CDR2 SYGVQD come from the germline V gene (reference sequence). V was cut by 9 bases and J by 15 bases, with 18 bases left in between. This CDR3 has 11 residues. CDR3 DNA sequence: TGCGCCAGTTGCGGATCCAGCGCTCGGTTCTTC. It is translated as CASCGSSARFF.

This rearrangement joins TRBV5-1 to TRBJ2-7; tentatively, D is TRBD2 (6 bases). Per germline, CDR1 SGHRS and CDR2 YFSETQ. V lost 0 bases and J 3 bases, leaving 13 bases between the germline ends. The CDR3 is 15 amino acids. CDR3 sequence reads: CASSLGQGGLYEQYV. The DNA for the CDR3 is TGCGCCAGCAGCTTGGGGCAGGGAGGACTCTACGAGCAGTACGTC.

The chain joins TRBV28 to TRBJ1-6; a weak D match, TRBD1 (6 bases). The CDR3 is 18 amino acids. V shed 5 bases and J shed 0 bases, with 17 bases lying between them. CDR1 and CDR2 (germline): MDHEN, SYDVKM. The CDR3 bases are TGTGCCAGCAGTATCCCCCGACAGGCAAGCTCCTATAATTCACCCCTCCACTTT. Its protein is CASSIPRQASSYNSPLHF. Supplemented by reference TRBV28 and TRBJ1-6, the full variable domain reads DVKVTQSSRYLVKRTGEKVFLECVQDMDHENMFWYRQDPGLGLRLIYFSYDVKMKEKGDIPEGYSVSREKKERFSLILESASTNQTSMYLCASSIPRQASSYNSPLHFGNGTRLTVT.

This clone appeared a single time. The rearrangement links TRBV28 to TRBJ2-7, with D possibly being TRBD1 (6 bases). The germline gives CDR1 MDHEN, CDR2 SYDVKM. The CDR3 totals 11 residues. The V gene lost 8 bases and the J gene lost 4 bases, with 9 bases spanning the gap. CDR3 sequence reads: CASSGAYEQYV. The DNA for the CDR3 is TGTGCCAGCTCAGGGGCTTACGAGCAGTACGTC.

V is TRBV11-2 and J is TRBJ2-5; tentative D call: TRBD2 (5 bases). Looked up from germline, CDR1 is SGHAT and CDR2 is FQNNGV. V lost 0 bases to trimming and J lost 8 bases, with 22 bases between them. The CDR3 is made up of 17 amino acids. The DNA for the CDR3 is TGTGCCAGCAGCTTAGATATGGCTAGCCCCGCCCCAAGAACCCAGTACTTC. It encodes CASSLDMASPAPRTQYF.

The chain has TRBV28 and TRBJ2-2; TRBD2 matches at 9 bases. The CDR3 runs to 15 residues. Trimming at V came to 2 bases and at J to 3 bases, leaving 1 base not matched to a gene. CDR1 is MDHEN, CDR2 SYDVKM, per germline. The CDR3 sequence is CASSLQRGDTGELFF. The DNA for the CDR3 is TGTGCCAGCAGTTTACAGCGGGGGGACACCGGGGAGCTGTTTTTT.

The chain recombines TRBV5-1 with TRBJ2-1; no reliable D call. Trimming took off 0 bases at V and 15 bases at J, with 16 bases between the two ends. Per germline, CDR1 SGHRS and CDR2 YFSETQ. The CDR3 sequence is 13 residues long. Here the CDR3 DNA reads TGCGCCAGCAGCTTGGTACCGGTTGAAGCAAGGTTCTTC. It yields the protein CASSLVPVEARFF.

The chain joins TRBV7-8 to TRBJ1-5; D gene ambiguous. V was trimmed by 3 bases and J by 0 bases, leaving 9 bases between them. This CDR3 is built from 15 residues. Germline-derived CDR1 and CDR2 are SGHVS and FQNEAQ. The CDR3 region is CASSLEPYSNQPQHF. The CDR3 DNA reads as TGTGCCAGCAGCTTGGAGCCTTATAGCAATCAGCCCCAGCATTTT.